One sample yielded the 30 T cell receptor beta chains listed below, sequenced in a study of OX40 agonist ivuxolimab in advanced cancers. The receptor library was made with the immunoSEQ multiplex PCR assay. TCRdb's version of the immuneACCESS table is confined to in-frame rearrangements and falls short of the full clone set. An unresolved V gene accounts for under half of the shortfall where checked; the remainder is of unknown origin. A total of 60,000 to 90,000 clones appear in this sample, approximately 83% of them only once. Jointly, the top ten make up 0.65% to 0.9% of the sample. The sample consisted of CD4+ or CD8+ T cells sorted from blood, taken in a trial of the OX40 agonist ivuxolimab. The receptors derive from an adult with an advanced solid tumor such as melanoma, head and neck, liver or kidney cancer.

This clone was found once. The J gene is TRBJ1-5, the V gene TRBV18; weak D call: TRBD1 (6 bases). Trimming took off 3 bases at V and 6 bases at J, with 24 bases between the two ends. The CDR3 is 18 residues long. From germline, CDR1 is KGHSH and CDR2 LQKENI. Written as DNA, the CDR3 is TGTGCCAGCTCACCGACCGGATACAGGGACTACTATAGTCAGCCCCAGCATTTT. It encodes CASSPTGYRDYYSQPQHF.

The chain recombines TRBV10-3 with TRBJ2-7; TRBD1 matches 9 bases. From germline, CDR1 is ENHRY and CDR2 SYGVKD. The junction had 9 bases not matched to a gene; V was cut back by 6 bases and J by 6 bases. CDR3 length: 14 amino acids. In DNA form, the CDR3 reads TGTGCCATCAGCGATTATGGGACAGGGTCCGAGCAGTACTTC. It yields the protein CAISDYGTGSEQYF.

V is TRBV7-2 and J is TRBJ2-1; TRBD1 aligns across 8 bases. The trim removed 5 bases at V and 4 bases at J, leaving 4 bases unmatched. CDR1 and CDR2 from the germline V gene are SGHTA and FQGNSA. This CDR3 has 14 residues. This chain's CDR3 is CASSLTGGYNEQFF. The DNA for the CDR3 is TGTGCCAGCAGCCTTACAGGGGGTTACAATGAGCAGTTCTTC.

In nucleotides, the CDR3 is TGTGCCAGCGGATTCGGGTTGAGTGAGCAGTTCTTC. Encoded protein: CASGFGLSEQFF. The rearrangement joins TRBV2 to TRBJ2-1, with D unresolved. Germline V gene lookup returns CDR1 SNHLY and CDR2 FYNNEI. Trimming removed 8 bases at V and 9 bases at J, with 14 bases between. The CDR3 is made up of 12 amino acids.

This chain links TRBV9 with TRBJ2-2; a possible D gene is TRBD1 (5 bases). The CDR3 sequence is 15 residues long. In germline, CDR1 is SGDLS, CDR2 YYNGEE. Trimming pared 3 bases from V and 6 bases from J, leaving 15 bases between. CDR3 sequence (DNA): TGTGCCAGCAGCGGACAGCAACAATTAGCCGGGGAGCTGTTTTTT. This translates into CASSGQQQLAGELFF.

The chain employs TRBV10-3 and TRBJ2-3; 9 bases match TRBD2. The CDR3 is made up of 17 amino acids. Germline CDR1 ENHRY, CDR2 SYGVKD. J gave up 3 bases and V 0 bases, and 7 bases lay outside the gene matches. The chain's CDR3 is CAISESPAGGPTDTQYF. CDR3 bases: TGTGCCATCAGTGAGTCTCCGGCGGGAGGGCCAACAGATACGCAGTATTTT.

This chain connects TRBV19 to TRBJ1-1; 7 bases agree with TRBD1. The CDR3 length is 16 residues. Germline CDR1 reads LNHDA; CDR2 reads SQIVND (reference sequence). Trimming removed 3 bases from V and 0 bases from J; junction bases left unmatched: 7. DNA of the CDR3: TGTGCCAGTAGTATGCGGACAGGTATAATGAACACTGAAGCTTTCTTT. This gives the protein CASSMRTGIMNTEAFF.

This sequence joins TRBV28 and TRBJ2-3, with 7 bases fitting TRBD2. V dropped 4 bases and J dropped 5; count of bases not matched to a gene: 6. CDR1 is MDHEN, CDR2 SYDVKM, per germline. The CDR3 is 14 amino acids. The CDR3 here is CASSYRGGGDTQYF. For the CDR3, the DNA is TGTGCCAGCAGTTACAGAGGCGGGGGAGATACGCAGTATTTT.

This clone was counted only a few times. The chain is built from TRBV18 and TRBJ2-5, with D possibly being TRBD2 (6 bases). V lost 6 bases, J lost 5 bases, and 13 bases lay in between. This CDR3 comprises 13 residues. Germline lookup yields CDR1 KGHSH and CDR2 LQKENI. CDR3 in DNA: TGTGCCAGCTCTTCCGGGACTGGTGAGACCCAGTACTTC. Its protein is CASSSGTGETQYF.

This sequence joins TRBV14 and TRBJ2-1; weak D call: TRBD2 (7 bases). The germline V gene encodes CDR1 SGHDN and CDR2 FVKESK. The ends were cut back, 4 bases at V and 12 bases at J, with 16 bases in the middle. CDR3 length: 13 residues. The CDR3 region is CASSRGAGDSQFF. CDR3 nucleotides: TGTGCCAGCAGCCGGGGGGCGGGGGATTCGCAGTTCTTC.

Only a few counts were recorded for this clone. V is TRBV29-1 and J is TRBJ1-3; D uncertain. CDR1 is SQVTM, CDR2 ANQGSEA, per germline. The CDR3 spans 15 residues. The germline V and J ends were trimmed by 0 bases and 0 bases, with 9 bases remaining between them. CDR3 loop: CSVEDFGISGNTIYF. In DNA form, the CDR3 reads TGCAGCGTTGAAGATTTTGGCATCTCTGGAAACACCATATATTTT.

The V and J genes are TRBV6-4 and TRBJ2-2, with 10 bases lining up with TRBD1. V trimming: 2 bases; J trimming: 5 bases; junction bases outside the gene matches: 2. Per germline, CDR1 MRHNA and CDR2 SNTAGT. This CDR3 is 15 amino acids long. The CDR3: CASSDDRGRTGELFF. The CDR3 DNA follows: TGTGCCAGCAGTGACGACAGGGGGCGAACCGGGGAGCTGTTTTTT.

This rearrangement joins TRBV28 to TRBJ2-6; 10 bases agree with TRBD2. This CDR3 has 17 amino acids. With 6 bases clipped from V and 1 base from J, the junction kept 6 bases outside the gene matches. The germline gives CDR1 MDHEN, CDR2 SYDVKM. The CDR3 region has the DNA TGTGCCAGCAGGGGCGGGGGACTAGCGTCTGGGGCCAACGTCCTGACTTTC. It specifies CASRGGGLASGANVLTF.

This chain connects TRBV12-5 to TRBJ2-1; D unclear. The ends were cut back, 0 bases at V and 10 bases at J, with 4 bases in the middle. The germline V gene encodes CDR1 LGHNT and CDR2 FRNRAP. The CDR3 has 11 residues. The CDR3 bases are TGTGCTAGTGGTTTGGTAAGGGAGCAGTTCTTC. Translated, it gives CASGLVREQFF.

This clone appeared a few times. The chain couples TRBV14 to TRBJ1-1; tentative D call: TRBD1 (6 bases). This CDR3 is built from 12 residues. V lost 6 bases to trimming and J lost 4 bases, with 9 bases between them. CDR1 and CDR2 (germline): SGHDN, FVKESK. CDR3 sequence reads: CASRQDSTEAFF. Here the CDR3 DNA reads TGTGCCAGCAGGCAGGACAGCACTGAAGCTTTCTTT.

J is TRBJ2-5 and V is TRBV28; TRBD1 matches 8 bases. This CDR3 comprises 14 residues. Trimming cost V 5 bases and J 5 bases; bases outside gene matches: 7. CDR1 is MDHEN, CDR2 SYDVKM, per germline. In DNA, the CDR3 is TGTGCCAGCAGTCCAGCTGACAGGGGCGAGACCCAGTACTTC. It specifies CASSPADRGETQYF.

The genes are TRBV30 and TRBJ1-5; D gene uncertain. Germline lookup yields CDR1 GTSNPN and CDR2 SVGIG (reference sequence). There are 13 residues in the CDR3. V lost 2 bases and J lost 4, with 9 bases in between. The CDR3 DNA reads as TGTGCCTGGAGTACCACAAGGAATCAGCCCCAGCATTTT. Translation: CAWSTTRNQPQHF.

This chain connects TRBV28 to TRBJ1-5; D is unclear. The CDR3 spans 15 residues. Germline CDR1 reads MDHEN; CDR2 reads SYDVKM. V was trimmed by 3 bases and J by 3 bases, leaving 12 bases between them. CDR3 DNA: TGTGCCAGCAGTTTGTTTGGCAGAAACAATCAGCCCCAGCATTTT. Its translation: CASSLFGRNNQPQHF.

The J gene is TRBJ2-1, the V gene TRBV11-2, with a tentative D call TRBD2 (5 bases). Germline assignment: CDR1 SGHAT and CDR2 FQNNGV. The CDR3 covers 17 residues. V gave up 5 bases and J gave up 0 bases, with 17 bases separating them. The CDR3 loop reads CASSLLERRSSYNEQFF. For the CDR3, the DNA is TGTGCCAGCAGCCTTCTGGAGAGGAGGAGCTCCTACAATGAGCAGTTCTTC.

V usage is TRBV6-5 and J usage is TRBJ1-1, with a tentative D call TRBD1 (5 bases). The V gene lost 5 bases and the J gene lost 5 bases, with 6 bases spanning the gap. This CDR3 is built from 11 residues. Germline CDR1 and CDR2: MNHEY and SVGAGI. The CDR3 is CASSGGTEAFF. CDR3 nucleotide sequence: TGTGCCAGCAGTGGGGGGACTGAAGCTTTCTTT.

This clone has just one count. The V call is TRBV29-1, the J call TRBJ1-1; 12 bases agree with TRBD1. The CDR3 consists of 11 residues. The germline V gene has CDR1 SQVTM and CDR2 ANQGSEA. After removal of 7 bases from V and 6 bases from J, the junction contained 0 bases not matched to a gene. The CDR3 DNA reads TGCAGCGGGGACAGGGGGCCTGAAGCTTTCTTT. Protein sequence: CSGDRGPEAFF.

The CDR3 spells CASSITRKQFF. CDR3 DNA: TGTGCCAGTAGTATCACACGGAAGCAGTTCTTC. The chain has TRBV19 and TRBJ2-1; D is unclear. CDR1 LNHDA and CDR2 SQIVND come from the germline V gene (reference sequence). CDR3 length: 11 amino acids. Trimming stripped 3 bases from V and 11 bases from J, with 8 bases between.

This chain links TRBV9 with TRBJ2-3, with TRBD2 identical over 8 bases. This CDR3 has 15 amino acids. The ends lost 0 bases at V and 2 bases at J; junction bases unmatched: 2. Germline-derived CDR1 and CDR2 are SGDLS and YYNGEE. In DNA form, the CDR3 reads TGTGCCAGCAGCGTAGGCGGGGGGCTCACAGATACGCAGTATTTT. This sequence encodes CASSVGGGLTDTQYF.

The CDR3 loop reads CASSLGRTDREEQFF. The CDR3 DNA sequence: TGTGCCAGCAGCTTAGGCCGCACAGACAGGGAAGAGCAGTTCTTC. The chain combines TRBV11-3 with TRBJ2-1; 7 bases match TRBD1. With 1 base clipped from V and 10 bases from J, the junction kept 10 bases outside the gene matches. Per germline, CDR1 SGHNT and CDR2 YENEEA. This CDR3 has 15 residues.

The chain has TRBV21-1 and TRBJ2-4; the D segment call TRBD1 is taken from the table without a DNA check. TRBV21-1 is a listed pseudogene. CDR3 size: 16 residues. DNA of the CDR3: TGTGCCAGCAGCCCACAGGCTGAGATAGCCAAAAACATTCAGTACTTC. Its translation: CASSPQAEIAKNIQYF.

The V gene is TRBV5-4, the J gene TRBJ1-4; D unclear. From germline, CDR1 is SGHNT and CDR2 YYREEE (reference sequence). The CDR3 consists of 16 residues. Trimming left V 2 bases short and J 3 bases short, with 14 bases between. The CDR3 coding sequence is TGTGCCAGCAGCTTAGTAGCTCGGGGAGCTAATGAAAAACTGTTTTTT. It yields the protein CASSLVARGANEKLFF.

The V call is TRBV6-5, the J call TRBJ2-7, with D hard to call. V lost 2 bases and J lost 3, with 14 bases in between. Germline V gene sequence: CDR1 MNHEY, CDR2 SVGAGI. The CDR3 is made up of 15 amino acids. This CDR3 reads CASSYRYQNYYEQYF. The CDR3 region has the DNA TGTGCCAGCAGTTACCGCTATCAGAACTACTACGAGCAGTACTTC.

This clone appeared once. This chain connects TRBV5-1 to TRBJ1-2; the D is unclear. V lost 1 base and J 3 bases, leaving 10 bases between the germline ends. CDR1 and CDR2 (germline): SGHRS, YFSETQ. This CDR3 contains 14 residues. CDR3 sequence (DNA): TGCGCCAGCAGCTTGAGCGTAGTGGACTATGGCTACACCTTC. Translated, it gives CASSLSVVDYGYTF.

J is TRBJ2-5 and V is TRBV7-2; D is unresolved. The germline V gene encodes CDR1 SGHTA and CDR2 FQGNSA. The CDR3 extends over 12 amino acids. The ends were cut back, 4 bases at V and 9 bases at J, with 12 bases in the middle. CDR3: CASSSDLLPQYF. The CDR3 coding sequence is TGTGCCAGCAGCTCCGACCTGCTACCCCAGTACTTC. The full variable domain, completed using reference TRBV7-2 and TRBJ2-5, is GAGVSQSPSNKVTEKGKDVELRCDPISGHTALYWYRQSLGQGLEFLIYFQGNSAPDKSGLPSDRFSAERTGGSVSTLTIQRTQQEDSAVYLCASSSDLLPQYFGPGTRLLVL.

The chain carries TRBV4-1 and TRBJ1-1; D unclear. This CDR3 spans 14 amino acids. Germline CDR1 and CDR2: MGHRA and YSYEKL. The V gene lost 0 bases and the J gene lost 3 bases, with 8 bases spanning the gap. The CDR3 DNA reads TGCGCCAGCAGCCAAGAAACAGAGCACACTGAAGCTTTCTTT. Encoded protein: CASSQETEHTEAFF.